The clone carrying this T cell receptor beta chain was picked up many times. The antigen is unknown. This entry comes from a study of T cells in Graves' hyperthyroidism and ophthalmopathy. Overall study findings and caveats: Most thyroid clonotypes expanded above 0.001 were also detected in blood.

Amplified TCR beta CDR3 regions came from RNA transcripts. The primer set for the first-round RT-PCR of the TCR CDR3 was HTBI. TCRdb re-derived calls from the multiplex PCR reads in MiXCR, one entry per CDR3 protein. The sample consists of 550,000 to 700,000 distinct CDR3 sequences, under 60% of them appearing once. The sequence derives from an adult woman with Graves' disease, either hyperthyroidism or ophthalmopathy (not recorded which). Sequences were obtained from peripheral blood or thyroid tissue (not recorded which).

For the CDR3, the DNA is TGCGCCAGCAGCCAAGGGATCACGGAAGAAACTTTCTTT. Protein product: CASSQGITEETFF. The chain couples TRBV4-1 to TRBJ1-1; D ambiguous. CDR1 and CDR2 (germline): MGHRA, YSYEKL. V lost 1 base, J lost 12 bases, and 15 bases lay in between. The CDR3 extends over 13 amino acids.